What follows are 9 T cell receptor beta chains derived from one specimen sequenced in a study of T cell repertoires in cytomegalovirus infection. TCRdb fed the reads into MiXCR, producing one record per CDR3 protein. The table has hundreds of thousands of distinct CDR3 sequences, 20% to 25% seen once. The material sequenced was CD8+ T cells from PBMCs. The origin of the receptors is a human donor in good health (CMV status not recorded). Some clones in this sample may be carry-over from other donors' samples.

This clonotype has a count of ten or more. Here the CDR3 DNA reads TGCAGTGCTAGAGGGCCCCTAGAGCCCATGCAACGGGCTAACTATGGCTACACCTTC. This sequence encodes CSARGPLEPMQRANYGYTF. The chain carries TRBV20-1 and TRBJ1-2; D gene ambiguous. This CDR3 spans 19 amino acids. Trimming removed 1 base from V and 0 bases from J, with 24 bases in between. Germline V CDR1 and CDR2: DFQATT, SNEGSKA (reference sequence).

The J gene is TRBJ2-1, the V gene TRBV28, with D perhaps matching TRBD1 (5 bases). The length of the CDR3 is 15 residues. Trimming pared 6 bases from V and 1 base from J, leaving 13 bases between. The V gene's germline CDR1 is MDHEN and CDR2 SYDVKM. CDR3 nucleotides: TGTGCCAGCAGCCCACAGGTGCTTTCCTACAATGAGCAGTTCTTC. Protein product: CASSPQVLSYNEQFF.

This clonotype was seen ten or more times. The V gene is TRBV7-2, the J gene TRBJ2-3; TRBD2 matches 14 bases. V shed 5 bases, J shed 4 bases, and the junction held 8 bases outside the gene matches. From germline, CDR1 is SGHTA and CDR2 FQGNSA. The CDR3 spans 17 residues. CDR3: CASSLRLAGGLPDTQYF. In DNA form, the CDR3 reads TGTGCCAGCAGCCTCAGACTAGCGGGGGGGCTTCCAGATACGCAGTATTTT.

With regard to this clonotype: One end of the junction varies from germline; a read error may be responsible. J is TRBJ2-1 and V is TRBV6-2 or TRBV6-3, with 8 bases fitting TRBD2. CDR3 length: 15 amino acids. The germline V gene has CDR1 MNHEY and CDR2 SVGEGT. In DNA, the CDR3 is TGTGCCAGCAGTTACATAGCGGGGTATAACAATAAGCAGTTCTTC. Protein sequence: CASSYIAGYNNKQFF.

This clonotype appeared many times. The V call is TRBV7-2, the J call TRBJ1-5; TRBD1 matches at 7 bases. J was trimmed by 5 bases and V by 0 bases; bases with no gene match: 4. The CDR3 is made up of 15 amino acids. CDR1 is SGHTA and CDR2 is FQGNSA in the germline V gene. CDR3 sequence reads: CASSLAGRGHQPQHF. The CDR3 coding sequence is TGTGCCAGCAGCTTAGCGGGTAGGGGGCATCAGCCCCAGCATTTT.

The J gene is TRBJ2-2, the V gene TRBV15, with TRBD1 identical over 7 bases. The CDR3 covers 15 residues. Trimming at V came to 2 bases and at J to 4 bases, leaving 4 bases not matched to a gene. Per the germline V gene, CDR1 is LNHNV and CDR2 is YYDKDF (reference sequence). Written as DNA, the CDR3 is TGTGCCACCAGCAGACCTAGACAGGGCACCGGGGAGCTGTTTTTT. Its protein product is CATSRPRQGTGELFF.

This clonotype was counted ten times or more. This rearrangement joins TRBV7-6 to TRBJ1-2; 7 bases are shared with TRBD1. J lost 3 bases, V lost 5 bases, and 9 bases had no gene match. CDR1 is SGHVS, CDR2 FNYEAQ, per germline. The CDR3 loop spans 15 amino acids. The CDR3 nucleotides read TGTGCCAGCAGCCTCAGGGGGGACGGGGACTATGGCTACACCTTC. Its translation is CASSLRGDGDYGYTF.

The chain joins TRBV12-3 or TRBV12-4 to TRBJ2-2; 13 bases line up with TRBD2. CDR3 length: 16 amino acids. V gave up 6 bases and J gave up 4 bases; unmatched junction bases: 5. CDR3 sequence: CASRLGLAGVTGELFF. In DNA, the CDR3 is TGTGCCAGCAGACTCGGACTAGCGGGGGTCACCGGGGAGCTGTTTTTT.

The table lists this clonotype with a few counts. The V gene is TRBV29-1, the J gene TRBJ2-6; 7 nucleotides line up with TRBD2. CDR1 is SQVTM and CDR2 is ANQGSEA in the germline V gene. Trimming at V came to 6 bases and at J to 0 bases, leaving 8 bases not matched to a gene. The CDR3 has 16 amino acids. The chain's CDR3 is CSVAGLPSSGANVLTF. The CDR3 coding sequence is TGCAGCGTCGCGGGACTACCAAGCTCTGGGGCCAACGTCCTGACTTTC. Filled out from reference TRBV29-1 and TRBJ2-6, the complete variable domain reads SAVISQKPSRDICQRGTSLTIQCQVDSQVTMMFWYRQQPGQSLTLIATANQGSEATYESGFVIDKFPISRPNLTFSTLTVSNMSPEDSSIYLCSVAGLPSSGANVLTFGAGSRLTVL.